This note documents a single T cell receptor beta chain sequence. Its antigen is unidentified. The data were taken from a study of blood T cells in healthy people across ages. Notes on the study in general: Diversity was higher, and naive CD4+ cells more numerous, in long-lived donors than in aged donors.

Trimming took 6 bases from V and 10 from J, leaving 25 bases between them. There are 16 residues in the CDR3. CDR1 is MDHEN, CDR2 SYDVKM, per germline. A second PCR, run for roughly 7 to 11 cycles, used a sample-barcoded 5' primer plus a J-beta primer mix. Via MiXCR, TCRdb re-called the 5' RACE reads, giving one row per CDR3 protein. The table lists around 1.7 million distinct CDR3 sequences, approximately 30% of them singletons, with about 8% in the top ten. At least 7 million PBMCs were isolated per sample. At least 6 micrograms of total RNA were extracted per sample. The sample taken for sequencing was blood. This clonotype originated in a woman between 25 and 40 years old in good health. V is TRBV28 and J is TRBJ2-1; D remains ambiguous. The CDR3 sequence: CASRQPVTTGSYEQFF. In DNA, the CDR3 is TGTGCCAGCAGGCAGCCGGTAACGACCGGCTCCTACGAGCAGTTCTTC.